This T cell receptor (beta chain) appears in the sequencing data of a study of cytomegalovirus exposure and HLA in healthy donors. General study points: Differences between HLA loci emerged in a later analysis of TCR association rates, with DRB1 most and HLA-C fewest.

The table lists this clone with a count of one. What it binds is not known. V gave up 5 bases and J gave up 4 bases; unmatched junction bases: 9. CDR1 is SGHTA, CDR2 FQGNSA, per germline. The CDR3 totals 15 residues. In the PCR, 60 Vbeta and 13 Jbeta primers were used. The data were produced by immunoSEQ multiplex PCR, yet TCRdb's version contains in-frame clones alone and is incomplete. The sample records 95,000 to 150,000 clones, around 65% being singletons. The V gene is TRBV7-2, the J gene TRBJ2-5; TRBD2 matches 8 bases. This sequence originates from a man between 18 and 29 years old in good health and CMV-seronegative. The material sequenced was PBMCs. Written as DNA, the CDR3 is TGTGCCAGCAGCGCCCCTGCGGGGGGCGGAGAGACCCAGTACTTC. This translates into CASSAPAGGGETQYF.